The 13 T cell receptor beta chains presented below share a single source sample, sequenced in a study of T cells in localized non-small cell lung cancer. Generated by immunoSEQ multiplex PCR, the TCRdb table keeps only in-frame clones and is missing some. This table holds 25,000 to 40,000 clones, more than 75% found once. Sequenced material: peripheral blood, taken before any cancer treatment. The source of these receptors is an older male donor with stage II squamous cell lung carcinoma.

The CDR3 bases are TGTGCCAGTAGTCCCTACGGACAGGGTTTGAATTCACCCCTCCACTTT. Its translation is CASSPYGQGLNSPLHF. J is TRBJ1-6 and V is TRBV19; 8 bases fit TRBD1. V shed 5 bases and J 7 bases; nucleotides not matched to a gene: 10. Germline assignment: CDR1 LNHDA and CDR2 SQIVND (reference sequence). This CDR3 contains 16 residues.

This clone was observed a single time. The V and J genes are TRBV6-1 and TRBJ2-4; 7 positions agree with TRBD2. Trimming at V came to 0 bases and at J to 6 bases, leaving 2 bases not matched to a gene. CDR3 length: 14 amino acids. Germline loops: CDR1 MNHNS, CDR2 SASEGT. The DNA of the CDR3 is TGTGCCAGCAGTGAAGCGGGCGGGGGAAACATTCAGTACTTC. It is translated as CASSEAGGGNIQYF.

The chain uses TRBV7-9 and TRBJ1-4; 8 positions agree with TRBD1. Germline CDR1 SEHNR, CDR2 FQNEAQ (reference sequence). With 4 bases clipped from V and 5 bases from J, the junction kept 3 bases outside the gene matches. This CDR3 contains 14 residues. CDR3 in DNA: TGTGCCAGCAGCTCGCGACAGGGGAATGAAAAACTGTTTTTT. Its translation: CASSSRQGNEKLFF.

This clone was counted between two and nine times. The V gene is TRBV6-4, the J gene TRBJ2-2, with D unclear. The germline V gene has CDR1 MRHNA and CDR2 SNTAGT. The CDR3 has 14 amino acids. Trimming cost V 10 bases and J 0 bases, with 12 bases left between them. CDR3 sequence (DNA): TGTGCCACCAAGGAACAGCCGAACACCGGGGAGCTGTTTTTT. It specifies CATKEQPNTGELFF.

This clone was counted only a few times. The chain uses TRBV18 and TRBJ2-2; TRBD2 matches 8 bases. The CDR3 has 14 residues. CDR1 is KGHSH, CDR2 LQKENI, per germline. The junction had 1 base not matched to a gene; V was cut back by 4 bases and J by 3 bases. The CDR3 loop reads CASSLAGYTGELFF. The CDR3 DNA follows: TGTGCCAGCTCACTAGCGGGGTACACCGGGGAGCTGTTTTTT.

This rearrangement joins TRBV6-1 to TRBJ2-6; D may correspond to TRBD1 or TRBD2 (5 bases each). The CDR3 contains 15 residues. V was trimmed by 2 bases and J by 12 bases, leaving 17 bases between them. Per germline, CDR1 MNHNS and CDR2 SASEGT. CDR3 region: CASSERGVGISVLTF. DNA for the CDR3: TGTGCCAGCAGTGAAAGAGGGGTCGGTATATCCGTCCTGACTTTC.

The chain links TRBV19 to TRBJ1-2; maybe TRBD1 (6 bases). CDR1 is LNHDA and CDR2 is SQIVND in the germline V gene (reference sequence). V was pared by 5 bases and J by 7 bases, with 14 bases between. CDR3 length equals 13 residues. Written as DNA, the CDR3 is TGTGCCAGTAGTTTCCGGGACATTCTTGGCTACACCTTC. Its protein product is CASSFRDILGYTF. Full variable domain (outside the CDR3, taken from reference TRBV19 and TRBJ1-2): DGGITQSPKYLFRKEGQNVTLSCEQNLNHDAMYWYRQDPGQGLRLIYYSQIVNDFQKGDIAEGYSVSREKKESFPLTVTSAQKNPTAFYLCASSFRDILGYTFGSGTRLTVV.

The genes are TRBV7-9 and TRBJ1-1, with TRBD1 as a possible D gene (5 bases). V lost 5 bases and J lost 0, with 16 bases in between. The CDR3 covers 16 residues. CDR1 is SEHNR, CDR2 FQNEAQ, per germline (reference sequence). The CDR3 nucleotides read TGTGCCAGCAGCCGTAGGGACGGACTCATGAACACTGAAGCTTTCTTT. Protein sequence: CASSRRDGLMNTEAFF.

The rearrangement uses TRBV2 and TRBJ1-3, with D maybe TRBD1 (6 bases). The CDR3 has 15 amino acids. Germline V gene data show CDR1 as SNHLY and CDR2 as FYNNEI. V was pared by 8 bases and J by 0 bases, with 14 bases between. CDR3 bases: TGTGCCAGCGGCGACAGGCCCAACTCTGGAAACACCATATATTTT. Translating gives CASGDRPNSGNTIYF. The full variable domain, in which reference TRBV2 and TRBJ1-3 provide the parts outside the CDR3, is EPEVTQTPSHQVTQMGQEVILRCVPISNHLYFYWYRQILGQKVEFLVSFYNNEISEKSEIFDDQFSVERPDGSNFTLKIRSTKLEDSAMYFCASGDRPNSGNTIYFGEGSWLTVV.

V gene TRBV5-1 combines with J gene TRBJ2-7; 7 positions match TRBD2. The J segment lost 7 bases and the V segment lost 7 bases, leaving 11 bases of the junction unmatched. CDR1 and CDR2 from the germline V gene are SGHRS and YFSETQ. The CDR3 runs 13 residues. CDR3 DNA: TGCGCCAGCCAGCCCGGAACTAGCGAAGAGCAGTACTTC. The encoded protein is CASQPGTSEEQYF.

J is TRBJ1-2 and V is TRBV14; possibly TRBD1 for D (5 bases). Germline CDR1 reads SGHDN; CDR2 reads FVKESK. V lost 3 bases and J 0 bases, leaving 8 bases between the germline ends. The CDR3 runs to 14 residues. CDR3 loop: CASSHRGSNYGYTF. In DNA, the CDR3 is TGTGCCAGCAGCCACCGGGGCTCTAACTATGGCTACACCTTC.

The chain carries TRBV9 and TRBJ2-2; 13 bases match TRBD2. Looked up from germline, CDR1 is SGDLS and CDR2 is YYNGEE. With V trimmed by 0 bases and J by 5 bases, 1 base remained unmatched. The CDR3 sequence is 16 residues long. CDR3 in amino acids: CASSVEGLAGTGELFF. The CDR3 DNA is TGTGCCAGCAGCGTAGAGGGACTAGCGGGGACCGGGGAGCTGTTTTTT.

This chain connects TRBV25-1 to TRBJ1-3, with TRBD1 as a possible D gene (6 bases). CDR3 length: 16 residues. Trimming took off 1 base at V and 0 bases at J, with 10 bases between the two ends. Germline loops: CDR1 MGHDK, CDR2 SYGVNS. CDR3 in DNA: TGTGCCAGCAGTGAATTAACAGGGAGCTCTGGAAACACCATATATTTT. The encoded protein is CASSELTGSSGNTIYF.